The 2 T cell receptor beta chains below were found in one sample sequenced in a study of T cells in Graves' hyperthyroidism and ophthalmopathy (dated by TCRdb to the late 2010s). Receptor amplification or capture employed multiplex PCR. This sample was sequenced with an Illumina HiSeq 2000. The TCR beta CDR3 regions were amplified from the RNA transcripts. The TCR CDR3 was subjected to a first round of RT-PCR using the HTBI primer set and the Qiagen OneStep RT-PCR kit. Through fastp at Q25 and MiXCR, TCRdb rebuilt clones from the public reads, retaining in-frame beta chains. Rows with a matching CDR3 protein are joined into one entry that keeps the most common DNA and genes. The sample table lists about 620,000 distinct CDR3 sequences, about 17% of them with a count of one. The ten largest account for 3% to 4.5% of the sample. Sequencing used blood. The receptors come from a woman aged 25 to 39 with Graves' hyperthyroidism.

This clonotype came up a few times. The gene calls are TRBV19 and TRBJ2-1; D may be TRBD2 (6 bases). This CDR3 spans 16 amino acids. CDR1 and CDR2 from the germline V gene are LNHDA and SQIVND (reference sequence). The V end was cut by 4 bases, the J end by 3 bases, with 16 bases between. CDR3: CASSNQPGLFYNEQFF. The DNA for the CDR3 is TGTGCCAGTAGTAACCAACCGGGACTGTTCTACAATGAGCAGTTCTTC.

The chain couples TRBV2 to TRBJ2-1, with a weak D call TRBD2 (5 bases). Looked up from germline, CDR1 is SNHLY and CDR2 is FYNNEI. The V gene lost 5 bases and the J gene lost 6 bases, with 14 bases spanning the gap. The CDR3 has 14 amino acids. CDR3 residues: CASSILEGANEQFF. The CDR3 nucleotides are TGTGCCAGCAGTATACTAGAAGGTGCCAATGAGCAGTTCTTC.